The clone carrying this TCR beta chain was seen ten or more times. TCR beta CDR3 regions were amplified from RNA transcripts. Initially, a first-round RT-PCR of the TCR CDR3 employed the HTBI primer set. TCRdb reprocessed the multiplex PCR reads with MiXCR, giving one entry per CDR3 protein. The table includes 540,000 or so distinct CDR3 sequences, around a sixth detected once. The sample is drawn from a study of T cells in Graves' hyperthyroidism and ophthalmopathy. The CDR3 is 10 amino acids. CDR1 is MNHNS, CDR2 SASEGT, per germline. V was cut by 10 bases and J by 8 bases, with 11 bases left in between.

The gene calls are TRBV6-1 and TRBJ1-1; D is unclear. The sequenced material came from blood. This sequence originates from a woman aged 30 to 39 with Graves' hyperthyroidism. Here the CDR3 DNA reads TGTGCCACCCATCGGGGAGAAGCTTTCTTT. Translation: CATHRGEAFF.